Below, one T cell receptor beta chain is given with its context. This specimen belongs to a study of blood T cell repertoires in COVID-19. In the original processing: Nucleated cell number was recorded as an estimate derived from reference gene primer amplification. Data came from immunoSEQ multiplex PCR; TCRdb stores just in-frame clones and leaves some out. The V and J calls and clone size were taken over from that table, and D and trimming were inferred from the DNA. The sample holds around 18,000 clones, roughly 82% seen once. In germline, CDR1 is SGHTS, CDR2 YDEGEE. CDR3 length equals 15 residues. Trimming removed 0 bases from V and 2 bases from J, with 10 bases in between.

The sequenced sample consisted of peripheral blood. J is TRBJ2-3 and V is TRBV5-8, with D perhaps matching TRBD2 (5 bases). The sequence came from a man between 65 and 85 years old with COVID-19, enrolled during active disease. The CDR3 DNA is TGTGCCAGCAGCTTGGGGGCTAGCTCCACAGATACGCAGTATTTT. Translation: CASSLGASSTDTQYF. Using reference TRBV5-8 and TRBJ2-3 for the parts outside the CDR3, the full variable domain is EAGVTQSPTHLIKTRGQQATLRCSPISGHTSVYWYQQALGLGLQFLLWYDEGEERNRGNFPPRFSGRQFPNYSSELNVNALELEDSALYLCASSLGASSTDTQYFGPGTRLTVL.